This T cell receptor beta chain was profiled in a study of cytomegalovirus exposure and HLA in healthy donors. A multiplex PCR was run with 60 Vbeta primers and 13 Jbeta primers. In the original workflow: An analysis that came later counted 73 million or so unique TCR beta chains, around 12 million shared. Some clones are missing from TCRdb's copy, which holds only in-frame ones; the method was immunoSEQ multiplex PCR. V, J and clone size are taken as reported in that table, and D and trimming were inferred from the DNA itself. This sample has approximately 220,000 clones; under 80% occur once, and the top ten carry roughly 2%. CDR3 length: 16 residues. With 0 bases clipped from V and 1 base from J, the junction kept 3 bases outside the gene matches. Germline V gives CDR1 GTSNPN, CDR2 SVGIG (reference sequence).

The genes are TRBV30 and TRBJ2-2; TRBD2 matches at 9 bases. The clonotype was recovered from a woman aged 25 to 39 in good health and CMV-seronegative. Sequencing used PBMCs. CDR3 DNA: TGTGCCTGGAGTGTTCTAGCGGGGTTGAACACCGGGGAGCTGTTTTTT. This sequence encodes CAWSVLAGLNTGELFF. Variable domain in full (rest from reference TRBV30 and TRBJ2-2): SQTIHQWPATLVQPVGSPLSLECTVEGTSNPNLYWYRQAAGRGLQLLFYSVGIGQISSEVPQNLSASRPQDRQFILSSKKLLLSDSGFYLCAWSVLAGLNTGELFFGEGSRLTVL.